This T cell receptor (beta chain) was sequenced during a study of patients and donors after allogeneic stem cell transplantation. TCRdb analysed the RT-PCR reads with MiXCR anew, one entry per CDR3 protein. The sample comprises about 960,000 distinct CDR3 sequences, more than 15% of which are singletons, and 6% rests with the top ten. The V gene's germline CDR1 is SGHKS and CDR2 YYEKEE (reference sequence). V gave up 4 bases and J gave up 6 bases; unmatched junction bases: 6. The CDR3 totals 15 residues. The V gene is TRBV5-5, the J gene TRBJ1-6; TRBD1 aligns across 8 bases. The sequenced sample consisted of blood, either unsorted or a sorted T cell fraction (not recorded which). This receptor was taken from a human donor who was either an allogeneic HSCT recipient or a stem cell or donor lymphocyte infusion donor (not recorded which). It is not recorded whose cells these are; they may come from a transplant donor. CDR3 in DNA: TGTGCCAGCAGCCCAGGGGGCGGTTTTAATTCACCCCTCCACTTT. Amino acid sequence: CASSPGGGFNSPLHF.